This T cell receptor beta chain is drawn from a study of shared clonotypes between healthy human individuals. Study outcomes and limitations: When naive CD4 clonotypes were compared across a few donors, roughly 4.9% were shared.

Researchers partitioned CD4+ cells into CD45RA+ naive and CD45RA-negative memory subsets. The CDR3 has 17 residues. Per germline, CDR1 SGHRS and CDR2 YFSETQ. J gave up 1 base and V 4 bases, and 5 bases lay outside the gene matches. The assay was immunoSEQ multiplex PCR, and TCRdb's table has in-frame clones only and misses some. The profile shows 2 million to 2.5 million clones, roughly 93% of them singletons. Worth noting for this clone: Its antigen is as yet unknown.

The sequence came from a young man in good health. Some clones in this sample may be carry-over from other donors' samples. Sequencing input: naive CD4+ T cells from PBMCs. The sample's subset: CD45RA+ positively selected. The chain combines TRBV5-1 with TRBJ2-6, with 10 bases fitting TRBD1. The CDR3, as DNA: TGCGCCAGCAGCCCCGGGACAGGGGCTTCTGGGGCCAACGTCCTGACTTTC. Amino acid sequence: CASSPGTGASGANVLTF.